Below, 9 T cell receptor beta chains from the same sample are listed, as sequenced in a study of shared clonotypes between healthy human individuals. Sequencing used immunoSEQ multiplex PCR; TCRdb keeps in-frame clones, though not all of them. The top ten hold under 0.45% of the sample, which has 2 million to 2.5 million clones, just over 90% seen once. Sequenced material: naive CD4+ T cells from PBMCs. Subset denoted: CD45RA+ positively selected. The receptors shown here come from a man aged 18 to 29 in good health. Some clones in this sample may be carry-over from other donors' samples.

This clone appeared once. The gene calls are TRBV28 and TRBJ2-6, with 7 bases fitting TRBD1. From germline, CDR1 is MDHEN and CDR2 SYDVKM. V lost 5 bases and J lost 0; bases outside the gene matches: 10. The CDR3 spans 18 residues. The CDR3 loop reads CASSTAGTVNSGANVLTF. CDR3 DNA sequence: TGTGCCAGCAGTACAGCCGGGACAGTCAACTCTGGGGCCAACGTCCTGACTTTC.

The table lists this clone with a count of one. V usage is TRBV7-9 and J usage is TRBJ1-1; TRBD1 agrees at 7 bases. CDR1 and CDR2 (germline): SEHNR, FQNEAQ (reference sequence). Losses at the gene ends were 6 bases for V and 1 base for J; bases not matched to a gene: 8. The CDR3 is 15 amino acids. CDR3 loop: CASRRGGGGNTEAFF. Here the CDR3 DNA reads TGTGCCAGCAGGAGAGGGGGCGGTGGGAACACTGAAGCTTTCTTT.

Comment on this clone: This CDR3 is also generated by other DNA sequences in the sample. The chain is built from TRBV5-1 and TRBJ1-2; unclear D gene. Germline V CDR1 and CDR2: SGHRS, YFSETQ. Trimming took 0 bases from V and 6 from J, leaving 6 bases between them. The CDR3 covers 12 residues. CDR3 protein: CASSLDGNGYTF. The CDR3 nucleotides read TGCGCCAGCAGCTTGGACGGGAATGGCTACACCTTC.

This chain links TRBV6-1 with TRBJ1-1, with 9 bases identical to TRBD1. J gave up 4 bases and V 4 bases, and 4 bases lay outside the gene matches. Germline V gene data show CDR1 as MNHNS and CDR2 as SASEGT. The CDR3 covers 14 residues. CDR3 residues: CASSGTGASTEAFF. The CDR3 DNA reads TGTGCCAGCAGTGGGACAGGGGCCTCCACTGAAGCTTTCTTT.

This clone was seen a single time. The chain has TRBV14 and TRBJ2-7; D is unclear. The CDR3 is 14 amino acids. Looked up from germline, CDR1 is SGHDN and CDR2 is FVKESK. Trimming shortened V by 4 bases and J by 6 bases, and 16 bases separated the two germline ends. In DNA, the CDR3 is TGTGCCAGCAGCCCCCTCTTCGCAACTTCCGAGCAGTACTTC. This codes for CASSPLFATSEQYF.

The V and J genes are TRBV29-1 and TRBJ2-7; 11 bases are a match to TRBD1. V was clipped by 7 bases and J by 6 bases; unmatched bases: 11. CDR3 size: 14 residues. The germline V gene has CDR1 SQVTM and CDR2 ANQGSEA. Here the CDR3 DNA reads TGCAGCGGTGGCCGGGACAGGGGGACTTCCGAGCAGTACTTC. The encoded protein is CSGGRDRGTSEQYF.

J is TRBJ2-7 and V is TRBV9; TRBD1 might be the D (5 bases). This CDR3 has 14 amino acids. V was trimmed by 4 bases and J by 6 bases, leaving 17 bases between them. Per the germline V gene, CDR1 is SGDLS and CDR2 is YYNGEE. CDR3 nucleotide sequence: TGTGCCAGCAGCTACGGACACAGTTCGGTCGAGCAGTACTTC. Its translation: CASSYGHSSVEQYF. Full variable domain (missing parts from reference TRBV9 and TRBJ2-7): DSGVTQTPKHLITATGQRVTLRCSPRSGDLSVYWYQQSLDQGLQFLIQYYNGEERAKGNILERFSAQQFPDLHSELNLSSLELGDSALYFCASSYGHSSVEQYFGPGTRLTVT.

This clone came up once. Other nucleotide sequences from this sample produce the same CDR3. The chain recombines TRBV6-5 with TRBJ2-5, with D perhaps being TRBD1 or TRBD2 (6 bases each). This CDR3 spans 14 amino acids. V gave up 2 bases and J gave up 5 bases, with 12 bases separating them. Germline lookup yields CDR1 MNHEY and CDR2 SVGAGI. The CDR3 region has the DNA TGTGCCAGCAGTTACCGGGGGCCTGGGGAGACCCAGTACTTC. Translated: CASSYRGPGETQYF.

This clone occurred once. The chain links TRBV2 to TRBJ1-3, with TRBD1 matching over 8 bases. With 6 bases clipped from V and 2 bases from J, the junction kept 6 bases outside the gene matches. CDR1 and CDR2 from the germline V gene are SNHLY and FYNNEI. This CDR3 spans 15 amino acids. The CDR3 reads CASSKQGVAGNTIYF. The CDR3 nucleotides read TGTGCCAGCAGCAAACAGGGGGTTGCTGGAAACACCATATATTTT.